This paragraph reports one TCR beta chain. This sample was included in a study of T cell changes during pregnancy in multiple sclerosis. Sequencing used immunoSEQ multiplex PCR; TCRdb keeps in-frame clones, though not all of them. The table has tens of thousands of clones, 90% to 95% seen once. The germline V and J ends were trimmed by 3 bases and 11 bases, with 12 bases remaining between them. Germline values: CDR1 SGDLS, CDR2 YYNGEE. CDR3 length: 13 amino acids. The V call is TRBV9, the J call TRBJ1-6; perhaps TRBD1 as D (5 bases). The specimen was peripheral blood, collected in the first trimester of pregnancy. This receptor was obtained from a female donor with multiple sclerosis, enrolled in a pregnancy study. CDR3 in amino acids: CASSARGGAPLHF. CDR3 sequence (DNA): TGTGCCAGCAGCGCCCGGGGGGGGGCACCCCTCCACTTT.